These T cell receptor beta chains were read from a single sample in a study of T-cell reconstitution after alpha-beta-depleted transplantation in children. MiXCR was run by TCRdb on the PCR reads, yielding one entry per CDR3 protein. Among about 300,000 distinct CDR3 sequences, roughly 7.8% were seen once, and the ten largest hold about 9.3%. The sample consisted of peripheral blood, taken 360 days after TCRalphabeta/CD19-depleted stem cell transplant. The receptors were sampled from a female patient aged 2-10 years who had a stem cell transplant for Fanconi anemia, so the T cells may come from the graft donor. Both conserved end residues are part of each CDR3. D genes are given only for firm matches. Expanded clones are given a class, and other clones once, few, many or no size at all.

j_gene: TRBJ2-1; d_gene: .; abundance: many; v_gene: TRBV18; CDR3nt: TGTGCCAGCTCCCCAGCGGAGCCCAACTACAATGAGCAGTTCTTC; CDR3aa: CASSPAEPNYNEQFF
j_gene: TRBJ2-5; d_gene: .; abundance: .; v_gene: TRBV6-2/TRBV6-3; CDR3nt: TGTGCCAGCAGTTTTTTCCGGGGGAAACAAGAGACCCAGTACTTC; CDR3aa: CASSFFRGKQETQYF
j_gene: TRBJ1-5; d_gene: .; abundance: few; v_gene: TRBV6-5; CDR3nt: TGTGCCAGCAGTTACTCAGGGGGGGATCAGCCCCAGCATTTT; CDR3aa: CASSYSGGDQPQHF
j_gene: TRBJ1-2; d_gene: .; abundance: many; v_gene: TRBV29-1; CDR3nt: TGCAGCGTCGCTCGCTCTAACTATGGCTACACCTTC; CDR3aa: CSVARSNYGYTF
j_gene: TRBJ2-5; d_gene: .; abundance: many; v_gene: TRBV20-1; CDR3nt: TGCAGTGTTGGGGGCGGGGTGTACCAAGAGACCCAGTACTTC; CDR3aa: CSVGGGVYQETQYF
j_gene: TRBJ2-5; d_gene: TRBD1; abundance: .; v_gene: TRBV2; CDR3nt: TGTGCCAGCAGCGGTACCGGGACAGGGAGTCCCCAAGAGACCCAGTACTTC; CDR3aa: CASSGTGTGSPQETQYF
j_gene: TRBJ1-6; d_gene: .; abundance: few; v_gene: TRBV3-1; CDR3nt: TGTGCCAGCAGCCAAGATGGAGTCGCCTGGGATTCACCCCTCCACTTT; CDR3aa: CASSQDGVAWDSPLHF
j_gene: TRBJ2-5; d_gene: TRBD2; abundance: few; v_gene: TRBV20-1; CDR3nt: TGCAGTGCTAGACGACTAGCGGGGTTACAAGAGACCCAGTACTTC; CDR3aa: CSARRLAGLQETQYF
j_gene: TRBJ2-7; d_gene: .; abundance: .; v_gene: TRBV13; CDR3nt: TGTGCCAGCAGCCGGCCTCCCGGTTACGAGCAGTACTTC; CDR3aa: CASSRPPGYEQYF
j_gene: TRBJ2-1; d_gene: .; abundance: many; v_gene: TRBV5-1; CDR3nt: TGCGCCAGCAGCTTTCCCCTAGGGGCCGTTTCGGCTCACAATGAGCAGTTCTTC; CDR3aa: CASSFPLGAVSAHNEQFF
j_gene: TRBJ2-5; d_gene: TRBD1; abundance: .; v_gene: TRBV6-5; CDR3nt: TGTGCCAGCAGTTACTCAGCACAGGGGATGGAGACCCAGTACTTC; CDR3aa: CASSYSAQGMETQYF
j_gene: TRBJ2-3; d_gene: .; abundance: many; v_gene: TRBV7-2; CDR3nt: TGTGCCAGCAGCTTAGAGACGGGACTGCCAATAGATACGCAGTATTTT; CDR3aa: CASSLETGLPIDTQYF
j_gene: TRBJ1-3; d_gene: TRBD1; abundance: few; v_gene: TRBV7-9; CDR3nt: TGTGCCAGCAGCGAGAGACAGGGGTCCGGAAACACCATATATTTT; CDR3aa: CASSERQGSGNTIYF
j_gene: TRBJ2-1; d_gene: .; abundance: many; v_gene: TRBV7-9; CDR3nt: TGTGCCAGCAGCCGAAACAGGGCACGGTCCTACAATGAGCAGTTCTTC; CDR3aa: CASSRNRARSYNEQFF
j_gene: TRBJ2-3; d_gene: TRBD2; abundance: many; v_gene: TRBV28; CDR3nt: TGTGCCAGCAGTTTAGACAGAAGCGGGGTTAGCACAGATACGCAGTATTTT; CDR3aa: CASSLDRSGVSTDTQYF
j_gene: TRBJ1-1; d_gene: .; abundance: many; v_gene: TRBV7-6; CDR3nt: TGTGCCAGCAGCTTAGAGCCCGGGGTTGAAGCTTTCTTT; CDR3aa: CASSLEPGVEAFF
j_gene: TRBJ1-2; d_gene: .; abundance: .; v_gene: TRBV4-2; CDR3nt: TGTGCCAGCAGCCAAGATTACGGCACCCCTAACTATGGCTACACCTTC; CDR3aa: CASSQDYGTPNYGYTF
j_gene: TRBJ2-3; d_gene: TRBD1; abundance: many; v_gene: TRBV12-3/TRBV12-4; CDR3nt: TGTGCCAGCAGTTTAGATGGGACAGGGCCAGATACGCAGTATTTT; CDR3aa: CASSLDGTGPDTQYF
j_gene: TRBJ1-2; d_gene: .; abundance: .; v_gene: TRBV7-9; CDR3nt: TGTGCCAGCAGCCACCCCTCTGTCAACTATGGCTACACCTTC; CDR3aa: CASSHPSVNYGYTF
j_gene: TRBJ2-5; d_gene: .; abundance: .; v_gene: TRBV7-6; CDR3nt: TGTGCCAGCAGCTTACTACCCAGGCAAGAGACCCAGTACTTC; CDR3aa: CASSLLPRQETQYF
j_gene: TRBJ2-3; d_gene: TRBD1; abundance: many; v_gene: TRBV6-5; CDR3nt: TGTGCCAGCAGTCTCGACAGGGGGGCGGCAGATACGCAGTATTTT; CDR3aa: CASSLDRGAADTQYF
j_gene: TRBJ2-7; d_gene: TRBD1; abundance: many; v_gene: TRBV12-3/TRBV12-4; CDR3nt: TGTGCCAGCAGTTGGGGACAGACGTCGGCGGCCGAGCAGTACTTC; CDR3aa: CASSWGQTSAAEQYF
j_gene: TRBJ2-7; d_gene: .; abundance: .; v_gene: TRBV5-4; CDR3nt: TGTGCCAGCAGCTTGGGTAGTACCGTAACCTACGAGCAGTACTTC; CDR3aa: CASSLGSTVTYEQYF
j_gene: TRBJ1-6; d_gene: TRBD1; abundance: .; v_gene: TRBV20-1; CDR3nt: TGCAGTGCTTTACCCGGGACAGGGATGAATTCACCCCTCCACTTT; CDR3aa: CSALPGTGMNSPLHF
j_gene: TRBJ2-5; d_gene: .; abundance: few; v_gene: TRBV7-2; CDR3nt: TGTGCCAGCAGCCCGTACGTCCGACGGGAGACCCAGTACTTC; CDR3aa: CASSPYVRRETQYF
j_gene: TRBJ1-5; d_gene: TRBD1; abundance: many; v_gene: TRBV27; CDR3nt: TGTGCCAGCCGGGACAGGGACAATCAGCCCCAGCATTTT; CDR3aa: CASRDRDNQPQHF